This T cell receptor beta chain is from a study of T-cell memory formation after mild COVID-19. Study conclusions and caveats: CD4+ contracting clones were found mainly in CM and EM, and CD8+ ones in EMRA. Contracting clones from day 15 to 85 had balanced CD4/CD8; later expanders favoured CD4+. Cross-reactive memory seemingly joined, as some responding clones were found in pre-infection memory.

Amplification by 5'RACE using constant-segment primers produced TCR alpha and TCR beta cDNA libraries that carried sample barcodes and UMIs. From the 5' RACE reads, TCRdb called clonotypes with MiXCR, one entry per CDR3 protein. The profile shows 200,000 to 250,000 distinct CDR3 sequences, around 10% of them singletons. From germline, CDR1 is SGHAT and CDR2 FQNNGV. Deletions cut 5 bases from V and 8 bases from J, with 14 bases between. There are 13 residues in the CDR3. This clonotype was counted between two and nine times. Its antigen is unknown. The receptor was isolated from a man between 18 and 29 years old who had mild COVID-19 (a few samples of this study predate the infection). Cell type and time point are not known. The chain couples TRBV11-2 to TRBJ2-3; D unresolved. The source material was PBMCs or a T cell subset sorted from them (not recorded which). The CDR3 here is CASSPRGFGTQYF. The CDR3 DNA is TGTGCCAGCAGCCCCCGAGGATTTGGTACGCAGTATTTT.